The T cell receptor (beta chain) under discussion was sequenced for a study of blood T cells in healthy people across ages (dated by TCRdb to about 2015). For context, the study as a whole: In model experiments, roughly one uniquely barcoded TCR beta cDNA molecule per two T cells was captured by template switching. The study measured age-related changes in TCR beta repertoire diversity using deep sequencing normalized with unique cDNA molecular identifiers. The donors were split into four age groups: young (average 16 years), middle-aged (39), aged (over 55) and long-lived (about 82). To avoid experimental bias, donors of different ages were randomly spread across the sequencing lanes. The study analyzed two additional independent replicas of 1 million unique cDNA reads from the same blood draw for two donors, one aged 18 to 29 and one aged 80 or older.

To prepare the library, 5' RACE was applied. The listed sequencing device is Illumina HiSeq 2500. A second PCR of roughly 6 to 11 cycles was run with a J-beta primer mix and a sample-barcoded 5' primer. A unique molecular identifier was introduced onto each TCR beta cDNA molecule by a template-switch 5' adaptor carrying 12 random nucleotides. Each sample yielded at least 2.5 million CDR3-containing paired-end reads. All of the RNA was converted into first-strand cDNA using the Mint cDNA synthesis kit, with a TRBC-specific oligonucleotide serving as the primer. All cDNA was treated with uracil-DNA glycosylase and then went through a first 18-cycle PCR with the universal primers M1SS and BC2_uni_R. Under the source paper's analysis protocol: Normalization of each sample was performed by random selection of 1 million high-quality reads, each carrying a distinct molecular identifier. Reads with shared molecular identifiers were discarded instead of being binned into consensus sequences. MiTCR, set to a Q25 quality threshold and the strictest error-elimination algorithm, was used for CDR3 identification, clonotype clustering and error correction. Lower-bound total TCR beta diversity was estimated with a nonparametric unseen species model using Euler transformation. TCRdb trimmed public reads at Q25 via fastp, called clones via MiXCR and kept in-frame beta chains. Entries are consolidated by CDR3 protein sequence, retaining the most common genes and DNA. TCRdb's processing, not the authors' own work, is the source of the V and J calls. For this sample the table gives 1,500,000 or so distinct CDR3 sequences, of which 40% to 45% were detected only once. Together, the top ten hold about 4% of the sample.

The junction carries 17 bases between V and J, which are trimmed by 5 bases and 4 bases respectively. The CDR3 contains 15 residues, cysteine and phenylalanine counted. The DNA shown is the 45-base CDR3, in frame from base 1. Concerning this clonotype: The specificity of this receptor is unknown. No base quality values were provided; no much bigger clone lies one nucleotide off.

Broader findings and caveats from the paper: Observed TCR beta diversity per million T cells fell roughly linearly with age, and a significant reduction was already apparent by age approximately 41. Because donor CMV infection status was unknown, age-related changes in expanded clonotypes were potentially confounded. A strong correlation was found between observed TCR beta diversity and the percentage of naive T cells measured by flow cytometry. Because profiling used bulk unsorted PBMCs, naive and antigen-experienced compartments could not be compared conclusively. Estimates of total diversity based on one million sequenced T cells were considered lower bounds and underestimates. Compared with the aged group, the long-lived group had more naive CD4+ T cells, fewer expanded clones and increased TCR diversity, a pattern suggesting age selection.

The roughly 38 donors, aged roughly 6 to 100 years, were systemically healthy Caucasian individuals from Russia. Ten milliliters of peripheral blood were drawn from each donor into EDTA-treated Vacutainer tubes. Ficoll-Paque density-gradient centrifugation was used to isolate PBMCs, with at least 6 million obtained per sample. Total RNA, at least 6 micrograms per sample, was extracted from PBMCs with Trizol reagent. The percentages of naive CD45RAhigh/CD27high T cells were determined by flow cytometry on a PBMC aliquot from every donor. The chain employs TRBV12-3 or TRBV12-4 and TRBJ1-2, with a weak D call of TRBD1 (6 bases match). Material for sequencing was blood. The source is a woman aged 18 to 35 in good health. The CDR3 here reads CASSRTAVVLYGYTF. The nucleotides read TGTGCCAGCAGTCGGACAGCGGTAGTTCTCTATGGCTACACCTTC.